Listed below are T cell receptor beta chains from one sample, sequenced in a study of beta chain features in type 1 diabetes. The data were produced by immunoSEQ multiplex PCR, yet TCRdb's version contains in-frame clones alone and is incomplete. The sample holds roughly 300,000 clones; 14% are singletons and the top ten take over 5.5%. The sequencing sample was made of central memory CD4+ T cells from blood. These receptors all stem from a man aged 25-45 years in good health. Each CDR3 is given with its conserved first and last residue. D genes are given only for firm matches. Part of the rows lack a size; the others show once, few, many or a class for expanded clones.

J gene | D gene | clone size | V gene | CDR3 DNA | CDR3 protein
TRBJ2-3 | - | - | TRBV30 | TGTGCCTGGAGTCCCAGGGAAGATACGCAGTATTTT | CAWSPREDTQYF
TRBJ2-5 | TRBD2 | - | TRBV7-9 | TGTGCCAGCAGCTTACAGCCGGGACTAGCGGGAGTGGAACAAGAGACCCAGTACTTC | CASSLQPGLAGVEQETQYF
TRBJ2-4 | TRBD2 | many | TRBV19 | TGTGCCAGTAGTACAGCGGGAGGAGGAAACATTCAGTACTTC | CASSTAGGGNIQYF
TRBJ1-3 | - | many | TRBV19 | TGTGCCAGTAGTACCGGAAACACCATATATTTT | CASSTGNTIYF
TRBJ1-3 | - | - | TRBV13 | TGTGCCAGCAGTGAAGCAGAATACTCTGGAAACACCATATATTTT | CASSEAEYSGNTIYF
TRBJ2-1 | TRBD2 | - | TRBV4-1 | TGCGCCAGCAGCCTATCAGGGACTAGCGGGGGGAGCAATGAGCAGTTCTTC | CASSLSGTSGGSNEQFF
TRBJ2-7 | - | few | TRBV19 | TGTGCCAGTAGCGTGAGGGTATCACCCTACGAGCAGTACTTC | CASSVRVSPYEQYF
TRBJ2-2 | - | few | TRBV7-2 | TGTGCCAGCAGTCCCGGGGGACGCGGGGAGCTGTTTTTT | CASSPGGRGELFF
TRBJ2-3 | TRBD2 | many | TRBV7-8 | TGTGCCAGCACGCGGGAGACTAGCACAGATACGCAGTATTTT | CASTRETSTDTQYF
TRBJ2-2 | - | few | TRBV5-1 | TGCGCCAGCAGCGCATCAGGGGTCACGGGAACCGGGGAGCTGTTTTTT | CASSASGVTGTGELFF
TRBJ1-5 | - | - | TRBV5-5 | TGTGCCAGCAGCTTGGGGCAGGACAATCAGCCCCAGCATTTT | CASSLGQDNQPQHF
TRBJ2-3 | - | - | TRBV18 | TGTGCCAGCTCGCCGACTAGGGCTGAGGCGCAGTATTTT | CASSPTRAEAQYF
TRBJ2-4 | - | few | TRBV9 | TGTGCCAGCAGCGTAGAGCTGAGAGCGGATAAAAACATTCAGTACTTC | CASSVELRADKNIQYF
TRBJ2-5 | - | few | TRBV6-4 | TGTGCCAGCAGCAAGAGTGAGGAGACCCAGTACTTC | CASSKSEETQYF